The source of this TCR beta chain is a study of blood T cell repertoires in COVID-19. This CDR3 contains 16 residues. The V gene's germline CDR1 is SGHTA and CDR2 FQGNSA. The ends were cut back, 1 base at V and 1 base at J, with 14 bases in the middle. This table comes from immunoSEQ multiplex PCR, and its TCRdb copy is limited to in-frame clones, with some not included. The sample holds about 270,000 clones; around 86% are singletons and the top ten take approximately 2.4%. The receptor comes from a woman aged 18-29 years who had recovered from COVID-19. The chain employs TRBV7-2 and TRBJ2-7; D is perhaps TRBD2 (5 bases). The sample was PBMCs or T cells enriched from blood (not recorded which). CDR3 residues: CASSLEASWPSYEQYF. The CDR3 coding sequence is TGTGCCAGCAGCTTAGAGGCTAGCTGGCCGTCCTACGAGCAGTACTTC. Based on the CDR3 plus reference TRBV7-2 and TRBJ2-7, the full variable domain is GAGVSQSPSNKVTEKGKDVELRCDPISGHTALYWYRQSLGQGLEFLIYFQGNSAPDKSGLPSDRFSAERTGGSVSTLTIQRTQQEDSAVYLCASSLEASWPSYEQYFGPGTRLTVT.